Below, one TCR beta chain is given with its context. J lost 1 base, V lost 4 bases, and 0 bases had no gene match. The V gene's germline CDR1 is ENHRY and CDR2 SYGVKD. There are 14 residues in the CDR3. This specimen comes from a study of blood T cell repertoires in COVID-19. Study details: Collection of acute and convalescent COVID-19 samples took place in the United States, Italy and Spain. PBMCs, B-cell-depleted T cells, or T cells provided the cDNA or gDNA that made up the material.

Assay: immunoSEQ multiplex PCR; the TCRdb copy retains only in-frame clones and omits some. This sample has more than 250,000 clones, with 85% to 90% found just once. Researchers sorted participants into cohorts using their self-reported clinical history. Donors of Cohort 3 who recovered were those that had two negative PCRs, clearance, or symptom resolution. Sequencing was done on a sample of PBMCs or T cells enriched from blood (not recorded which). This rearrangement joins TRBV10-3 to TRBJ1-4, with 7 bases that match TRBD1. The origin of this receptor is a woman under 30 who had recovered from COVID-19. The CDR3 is CAISGTGTNEKLFF. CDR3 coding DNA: TGTGCCATCAGTGGGACAGGAACTAATGAAAAACTGTTTTTT.